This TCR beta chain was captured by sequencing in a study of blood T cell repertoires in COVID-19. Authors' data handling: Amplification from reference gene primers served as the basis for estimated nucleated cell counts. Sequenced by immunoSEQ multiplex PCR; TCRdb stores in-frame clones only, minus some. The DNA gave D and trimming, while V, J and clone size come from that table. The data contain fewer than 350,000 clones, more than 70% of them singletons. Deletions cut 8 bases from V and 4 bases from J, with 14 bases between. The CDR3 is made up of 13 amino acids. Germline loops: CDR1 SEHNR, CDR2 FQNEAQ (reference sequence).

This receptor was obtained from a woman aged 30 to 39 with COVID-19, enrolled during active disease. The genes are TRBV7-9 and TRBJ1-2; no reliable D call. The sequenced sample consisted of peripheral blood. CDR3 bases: TGTGCCAGCGGAAAAGGACTCAGCTATGGCTACACCTTC. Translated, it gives CASGKGLSYGYTF.